The source of this T cell receptor (beta chain) is a study of blood T cells in healthy people across ages. Across the whole study: About one barcoded beta molecule was captured per two T cells (by template switching). Study observations and caveats: Strong correlation existed between TCR beta diversity and naive T cell percentage. A roughly linear fall in TCR beta diversity per million T cells was seen with increasing age.

On this clonotype: No antigen is known for it.

The CDR3 is 14 residues long. With 6 bases removed from V and 7 bases from J, the gap between germline ends came to 13 bases. Germline V CDR1 and CDR2: MNHNY, SVGAGI (reference sequence). It was with a sample-barcoded 5' primer and a J-beta primer mix that a second PCR of about 6 to 12 cycles was run. A template-switch adaptor containing 12 random nucleotides labeled each cDNA molecule. TCRdb re-derived calls from the 5' RACE reads in MiXCR, one entry per CDR3 protein. The sample gives about 1.4 million distinct CDR3 sequences, roughly 64% of which show up once; roughly 7% is in the top ten. The genes are TRBV6-6 and TRBJ1-6, with D uncertain. This TCR was recovered from a man aged 18 to 30 in good health. Sequencing input: blood. DNA of the CDR3: TGTGCCAGCAGAGCTGGGGATAGAAATTCACCCCTCCACTTT. Protein product: CASRAGDRNSPLHF.